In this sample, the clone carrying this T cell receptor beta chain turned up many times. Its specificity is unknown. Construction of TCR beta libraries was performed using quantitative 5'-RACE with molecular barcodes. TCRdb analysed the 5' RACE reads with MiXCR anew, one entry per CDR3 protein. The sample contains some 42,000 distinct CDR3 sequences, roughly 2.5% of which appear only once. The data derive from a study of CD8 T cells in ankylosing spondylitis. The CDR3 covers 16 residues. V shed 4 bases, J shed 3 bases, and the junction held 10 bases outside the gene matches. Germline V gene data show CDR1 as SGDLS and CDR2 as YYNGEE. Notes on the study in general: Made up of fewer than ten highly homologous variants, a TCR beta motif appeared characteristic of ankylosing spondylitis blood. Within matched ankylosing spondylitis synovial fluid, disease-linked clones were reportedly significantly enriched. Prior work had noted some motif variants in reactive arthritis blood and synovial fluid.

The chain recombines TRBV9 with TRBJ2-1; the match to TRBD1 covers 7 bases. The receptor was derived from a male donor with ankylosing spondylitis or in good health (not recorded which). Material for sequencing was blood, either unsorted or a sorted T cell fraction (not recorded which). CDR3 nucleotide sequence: TGTGCCAGCAGCCCCGGTACGGGACAGCTCTACAATGAGCAGTTCTTC. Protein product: CASSPGTGQLYNEQFF.